Below, 3 T cell receptor beta chains from the same sample are listed, as sequenced in a study of blood T cell repertoires in COVID-19 (dated by TCRdb to 2020 to 2022). Preparation of the library involved the immunoSEQ multiplex PCR assay. Not all clones reach the TCRdb copy of this immuneACCESS table, which keeps in-frame sequences only. Checked studies attribute under half of the gap to unresolved V genes and leave the rest unexplained. This sample comprises around 230,000 clones, 83% of them detected only once. The ten biggest clones cover roughly 2.5% of the sample. Sequencing used peripheral blood. These receptors all stem from a woman aged 40 to 55 with active or convalescent COVID-19.

This clone appeared once. This chain joins TRBV14 and TRBJ1-1; D is undetermined. Germline CDR1 reads SGHDN; CDR2 reads FVKESK. The CDR3 totals 11 residues. Trimming stripped 1 base from V and 8 bases from J, with 5 bases between. CDR3 bases: TGTGCCAGCAGCCAAGGAGCCGAAGCTTTCTTT. Its translation is CASSQGAEAFF. Together with reference TRBV14 and TRBJ1-1, the CDR3 gives the full variable domain: EAGVTQFPSHSVIEKGQTVTLRCDPISGHDNLYWYRRVMGKEIKFLLHFVKESKQDESGMPNNRFLAERTGGTYSTLKVQPAELEDSGVYFCASSQGAEAFFGQGTRLTVV.

The chain links TRBV28 to TRBJ1-2; no reliable D call. CDR3 length: 13 residues. Trimming shortened V by 3 bases and J by 5 bases, and 10 bases separated the two germline ends. CDR1 is MDHEN and CDR2 is SYDVKM in the germline V gene. The CDR3 DNA is TGTGCCAGCAGTTTGGAGGTGGGGTATGGCTACACCTTC. This encodes CASSLEVGYGYTF.

This chain connects TRBV2 to TRBJ2-3; TRBD2 might be the D (5 bases). Looked up from germline, CDR1 is SNHLY and CDR2 is FYNNEI. The CDR3 extends over 13 amino acids. V was trimmed by 1 base and J by 8 bases, leaving 10 bases between them. CDR3 residues: CASSEERRGTQYF. CDR3 bases: TGTGCCAGCAGTGAAGAACGTCGGGGTACGCAGTATTTT.